A single sample is the source of the 5 T cell receptor beta chains below, sequenced in a study of cytomegalovirus exposure and HLA in healthy donors. Generated by immunoSEQ multiplex PCR, the TCRdb table keeps only in-frame clones and is missing some. In the table there are 70,000 to 75,000 clones, 94% of which are singletons. Sequenced material: PBMCs. The receptor set was obtained from a woman younger than 35 in good health and CMV-seropositive.

The rearrangement links TRBV30 to TRBJ2-3; D is perhaps TRBD1 (6 bases). Germline lookup yields CDR1 GTSNPN and CDR2 SVGIG (reference sequence). This CDR3 has 16 amino acids. The V and J ends lost 4 bases and 3 bases respectively, with 20 bases between them. The CDR3 DNA reads TGTGCCTGGACGACCTCCGGGACAAGTGCTACAGATACGCAGTATTTT. This translates into CAWTTSGTSATDTQYF.

J is TRBJ2-2 and V is TRBV6-5; 10 bases fit TRBD2. From germline, CDR1 is MNHEY and CDR2 SVGAGI. CDR3 length: 16 amino acids. V dropped 4 bases and J dropped 9; count of bases not matched to a gene: 11. CDR3 amino acids: CASSLYSGRSPWELFF. CDR3 coding DNA: TGTGCCAGCAGTTTATATAGCGGGAGGTCCCCCTGGGAGCTGTTTTTT.

J is TRBJ1-1 and V is TRBV6-1; D gene ambiguous. Trimming took off 5 bases at V and 0 bases at J, with 10 bases between the two ends. The CDR3 contains 14 residues. CDR1 MNHNS and CDR2 SASEGT come from the germline V gene. CDR3 amino acids: CASSTGTVNTEAFF. CDR3 coding DNA: TGTGCCAGCAGTACCGGTACGGTGAACACTGAAGCTTTCTTT.

The chain joins TRBV7-9 to TRBJ2-2; TRBD2 is a possible D gene (6 bases). Germline V gene lookup returns CDR1 SEHNR and CDR2 FQNEAQ (reference sequence). The CDR3 covers 15 residues. The V gene lost 1 base and the J gene lost 3 bases, with 9 bases spanning the gap. The CDR3 is CASSLGDFDTGELFF. DNA of the CDR3: TGTGCCAGCAGCTTAGGGGACTTCGACACCGGGGAGCTGTTTTTT.

The V gene is TRBV7-6, the J gene TRBJ2-7; maybe TRBD2 (6 bases). CDR1 is SGHVS and CDR2 is FNYEAQ in the germline V gene. Trimming stripped 1 base from V and 3 bases from J, with 13 bases between. The CDR3 spans 15 residues. The CDR3 loop is CASSLGGAGRYEQYF. The CDR3 DNA reads as TGTGCCAGCAGCTTAGGCGGCGCGGGGCGCTACGAGCAGTACTTC.